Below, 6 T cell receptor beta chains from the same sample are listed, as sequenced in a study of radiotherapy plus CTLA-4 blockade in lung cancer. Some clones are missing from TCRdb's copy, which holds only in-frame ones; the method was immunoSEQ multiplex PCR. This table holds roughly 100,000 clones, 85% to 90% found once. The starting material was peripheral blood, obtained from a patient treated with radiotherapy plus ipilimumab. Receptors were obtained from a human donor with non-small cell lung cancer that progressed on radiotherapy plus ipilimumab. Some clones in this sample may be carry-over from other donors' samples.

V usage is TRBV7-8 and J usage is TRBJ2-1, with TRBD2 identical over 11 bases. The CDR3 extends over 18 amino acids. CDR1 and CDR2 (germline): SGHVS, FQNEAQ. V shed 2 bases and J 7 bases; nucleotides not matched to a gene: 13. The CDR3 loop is CASSLISGGAGESNEQFF. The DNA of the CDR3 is TGTGCCAGCAGCTTAATTAGCGGGGGGGCCGGTGAGTCAAATGAGCAGTTCTTC.

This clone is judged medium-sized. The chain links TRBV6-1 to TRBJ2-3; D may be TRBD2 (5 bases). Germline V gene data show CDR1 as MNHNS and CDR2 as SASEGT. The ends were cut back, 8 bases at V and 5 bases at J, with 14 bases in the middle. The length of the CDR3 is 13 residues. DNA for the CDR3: TGTGCCAGCGAGTACCGGGAACAAGATACGCAGTATTTT. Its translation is CASEYREQDTQYF.

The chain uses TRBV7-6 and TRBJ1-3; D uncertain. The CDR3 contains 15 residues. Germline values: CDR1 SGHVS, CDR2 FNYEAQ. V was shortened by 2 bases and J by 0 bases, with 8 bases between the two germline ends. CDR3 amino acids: CASSLMALSGNTIYF. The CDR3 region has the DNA TGTGCCAGCAGCTTAATGGCCCTCTCTGGAAACACCATATATTTT.

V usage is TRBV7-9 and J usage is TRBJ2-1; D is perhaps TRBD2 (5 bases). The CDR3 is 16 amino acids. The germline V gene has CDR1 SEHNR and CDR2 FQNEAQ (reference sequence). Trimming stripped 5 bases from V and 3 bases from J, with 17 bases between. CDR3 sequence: CASSPLYPEGYNEQFF. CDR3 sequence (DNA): TGTGCCAGCAGCCCCCTCTACCCCGAGGGCTACAATGAGCAGTTCTTC. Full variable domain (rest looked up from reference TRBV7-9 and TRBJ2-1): DTGVSQNPRHKITKRGQNVTFRCDPISEHNRLYWYRQTLGQGPEFLTYFQNEAQLEKSRLLSDRFSAERPKGSFSTLEIQRTEQGDSAMYLCASSPLYPEGYNEQFFGPGTRLTVL.

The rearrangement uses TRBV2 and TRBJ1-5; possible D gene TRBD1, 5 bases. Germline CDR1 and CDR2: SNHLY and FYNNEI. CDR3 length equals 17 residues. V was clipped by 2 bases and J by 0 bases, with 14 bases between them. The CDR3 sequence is CASSELGAGSSNQPQHF. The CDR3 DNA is TGTGCCAGCAGTGAATTAGGGGCAGGGTCTAGCAATCAGCCCCAGCATTTT.

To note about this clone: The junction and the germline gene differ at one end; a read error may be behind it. As DNA, the CDR3 is TGTGCCAGCAGTTTGGGGGGCAGCGTCACTAATGAAAAACTGTTTTTT. Protein product: CASSLGGSVTNEKLFF. J is TRBJ1-4 and V is TRBV5-4, with TRBD1 as a possible D gene (6 bases). CDR1 and CDR2 from the germline V gene are SGHNT and YYREEE (reference sequence). The CDR3 has 16 amino acids.